Below, 5 T cell receptor beta chains from the same sample are listed, as sequenced in a study of glioma-infiltrating T cells after dendritic cell vaccination. The table came from immunoSEQ multiplex PCR; TCRdb's copy has only in-frame clones and leaves some out. Found here are approximately 62,000 clones, about 89% of them singletons; the top ten hold roughly 12%. Time point defined: after dendritic cell vaccination, including at tumor progression/relapse. The sample here was blood, taken after dendritic cell vaccination. The receptors come from a human donor with glioblastoma.

This clone was picked up one time. One end of the junction does not line up with germline, which may come from a read error. This rearrangement joins TRBV4-3 to TRBJ2-7, with 8 bases fitting TRBD2. CDR1 LGHNA and CDR2 YSLEER come from the germline V gene. The CDR3 sequence is 14 residues long. The CDR3 spells CASSQDSSGCEEYF. The CDR3 bases are TGCGCCAGCAGCCAAGACTCTAGCGGGTGCGAGGAGTACTTC.

The rearrangement joins TRBV5-6 to TRBJ2-5, with 7 bases that match TRBD2. This CDR3 is 14 amino acids long. Germline CDR1 is SGHDT and CDR2 is YYEEEE. The J segment lost 5 bases and the V segment lost 0 bases, leaving 4 bases of the junction unmatched. Here the CDR3 DNA reads TGTGCCAGCAGCTTGGGGGGAGGGGCGGAGACCCAGTACTTC. As protein: CASSLGGGAETQYF.

The chain carries TRBV4-2 and TRBJ1-1; 9 bases map to TRBD1. The CDR3 totals 15 residues. Unmatched junction bases numbered 6, after V lost 3 bases and J lost 4 bases. Germline V CDR1 and CDR2: LGHNA, YNFKEQ. The CDR3 region is CASSQQQGAGTEAFF. The CDR3 region has the DNA TGTGCCAGCAGCCAGCAACAGGGGGCCGGCACTGAAGCTTTCTTT.

The rearrangement uses TRBV7-2 and TRBJ2-3, with D possibly being TRBD1 (5 bases). The CDR3 length is 16 residues. Trimming shortened V by 5 bases and J by 2 bases, and 17 bases separated the two germline ends. The germline V gene encodes CDR1 SGHTA and CDR2 FQGNSA. The CDR3 DNA reads TGTGCCAGCAGCCGCCGACAGAGCCGAGCCACAGATACGCAGTATTTT. Amino acids: CASSRRQSRATDTQYF.

This CDR3 reads CASRFRGATEAFF. CDR3 in DNA: TGTGCCAGCAGATTCAGGGGAGCCACTGAAGCTTTCTTT. The chain combines TRBV25-1 with TRBJ1-1; D may be TRBD1 (6 bases). The CDR3 loop spans 13 amino acids. The germline CDR1 and CDR2 sequences are MGHDK and SYGVNS. V lost 6 bases and J lost 4, with 12 bases in between.